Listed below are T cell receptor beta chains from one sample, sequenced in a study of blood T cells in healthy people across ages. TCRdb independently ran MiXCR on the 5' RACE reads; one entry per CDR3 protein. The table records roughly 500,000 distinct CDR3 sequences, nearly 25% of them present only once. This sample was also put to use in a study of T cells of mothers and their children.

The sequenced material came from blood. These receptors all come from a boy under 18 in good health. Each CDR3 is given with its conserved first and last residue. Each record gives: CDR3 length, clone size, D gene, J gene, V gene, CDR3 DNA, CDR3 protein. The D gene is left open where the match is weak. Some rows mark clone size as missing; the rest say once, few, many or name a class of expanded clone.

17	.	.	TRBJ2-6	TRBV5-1	TGCGCCAGCAGCGAGGGACCGGGGGTCTCTGGGGCCAACGTCCTGACTTTC	CASSEGPGVSGANVLTF
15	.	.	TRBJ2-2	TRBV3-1	TGTGCCAGCAGCCAAGATTCGGGGTCGGGCGGGGAGCTGTTTTTT	CASSQDSGSGGELFF
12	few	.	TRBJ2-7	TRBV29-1	TGCAGCGTTGCGGGGGCAAGCTACGAGCAGTACTTC	CSVAGASYEQYF
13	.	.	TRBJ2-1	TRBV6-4	TGTGCCAGCAGTGACGGCAGGGGATATGAGCAGTTCTTC	CASSDGRGYEQFF
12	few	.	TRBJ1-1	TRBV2	TGTGCCAGCAGGGAGGGGGAATTGGAGGCTTTCTTT	CASREGELEAFF
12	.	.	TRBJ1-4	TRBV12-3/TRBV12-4	TGTGCCAGCAGTTTTAGCGGTGAAAAACTGTTTTTT	CASSFSGEKLFF
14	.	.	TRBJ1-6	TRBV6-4	TGTGCCAGCAGTGAAGGGGCGGAAAATTCACCCCTCCACTTT	CASSEGAENSPLHF
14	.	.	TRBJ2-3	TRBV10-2	TGCGCCAGCAGTGAAGGGGGATTCACAGATACGCAGTATTTT	CASSEGGFTDTQYF
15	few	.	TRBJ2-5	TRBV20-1	TGCAGTGCTAGAGAAAACGGGGTCATACAAGAGACCCAGTACTTC	CSARENGVIQETQYF
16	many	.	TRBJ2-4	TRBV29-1	TGCAGCGTTGAAGACGGGACCCGAAGGGCCAAAAACATTCAGTACTTC	CSVEDGTRRAKNIQYF
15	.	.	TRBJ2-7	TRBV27	TGTGCCAGCAGTTTAGTTCGGCGGATTCCCTACGAGCAGTACTTC	CASSLVRRIPYEQYF
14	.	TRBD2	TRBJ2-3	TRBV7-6	TGTGCCAGCGCCGGGCGGGGGGGCACAGATACGCAGTATTTT	CASAGRGGTDTQYF
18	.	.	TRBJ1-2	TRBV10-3	TGTGCCATCAGTGATCGGGTCCCAACCGAGCAGGGTAACTATGGCTACACCTTC	CAISDRVPTEQGNYGYTF
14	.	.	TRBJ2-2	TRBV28	TGTGCCAGCAGTTTATGGCGGAACACCGGGGAGCTGTTTTTT	CASSLWRNTGELFF
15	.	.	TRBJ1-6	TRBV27	TGTGCCAGCGGGGGGCAGAGCTCCTATAATTCACCCCTCCACTTT	CASGGQSSYNSPLHF
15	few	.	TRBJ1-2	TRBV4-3	TGCGCCAGCAGCCAGATTGGACAGCCTGCCTATGGCTACACCTTC	CASSQIGQPAYGYTF
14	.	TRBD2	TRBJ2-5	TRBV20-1	TGCAGTGCCCTGAGGGCGGGAGTCCAAGAGACCCAGTACTTC	CSALRAGVQETQYF
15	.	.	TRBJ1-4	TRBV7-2	TGTGCCAGCAGCTTACGTTTGGGTACTAATGAAAAACTGTTTTTT	CASSLRLGTNEKLFF
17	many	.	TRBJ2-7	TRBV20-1	TGCAGTGCTAGAGATGATCCTCGCCCCCCTAAAAAAAACGAGCAGTACTTC	CSARDDPRPPKKNEQYF
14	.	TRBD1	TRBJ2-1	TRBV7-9	TGTGCCAGCAGCCACCGACAGGGTGGGGACGAGCAGTTCTTC	CASSHRQGGDEQFF
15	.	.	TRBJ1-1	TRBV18	TGTGCCAGCTCACCCAAGAAGGGGGTAGGGACTGAAGCTTTCTTT	CASSPKKGVGTEAFF
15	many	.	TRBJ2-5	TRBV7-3	TGTGCCAGCAGCTTAGGACCGGGAGCTCAAGAGACCCAGTACTTC	CASSLGPGAQETQYF
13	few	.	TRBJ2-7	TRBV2	TGTGCCAGCAGCGGGACGCCCTCTCGGGAGCAGTACTTC	CASSGTPSREQYF
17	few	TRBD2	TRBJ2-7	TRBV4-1	TGCGCCAGCAGCGAAACGGGACTTAGCGGGAACTCCTACGAGCAGTACTTC	CASSETGLSGNSYEQYF
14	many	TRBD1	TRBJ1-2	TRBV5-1	TGCGCCAGCAGCCCCGGGACAGGGGGCTATGGCTACACCTTC	CASSPGTGGYGYTF
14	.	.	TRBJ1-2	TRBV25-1	TGTGCCAGCAGTGAATCCCGCGGGGGCTATGGCTACACCTTC	CASSESRGGYGYTF
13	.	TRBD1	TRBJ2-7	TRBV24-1	TGTGCCAGCACACGGACAGGGGACTACGAGCAGTACTTC	CASTRTGDYEQYF
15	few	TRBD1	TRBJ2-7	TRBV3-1	TGTGCCAGCAGCGACCGGACAGGGGGCAAAAACGAGCAGTACTTC	CASSDRTGGKNEQYF
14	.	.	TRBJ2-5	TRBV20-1	TGCAGTGCTAGAGATGAGGGTCTCCAAGAGACCCAGTACTTC	CSARDEGLQETQYF
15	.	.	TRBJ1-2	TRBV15	TGTGCCACCAGCAGAGCCCCGACAGATAACTATGGCTACACCTTC	CATSRAPTDNYGYTF
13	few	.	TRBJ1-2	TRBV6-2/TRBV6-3	TGTGCCAGCAGTTACGGAAGGGACTATGGCTACACCTTC	CASSYGRDYGYTF
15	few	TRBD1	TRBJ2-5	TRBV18	TGTGCCAGCTCACCACTTCGACAGGGAAAAGAGACCCAGTACTTC	CASSPLRQGKETQYF
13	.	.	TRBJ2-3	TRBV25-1	TGTGCCAGCAGTGAATACAGCTTTGGGATAAGGTATTTT	CASSEYSFGIRYF
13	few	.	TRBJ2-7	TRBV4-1	TGCGCCAGCAGCCAAGGGCAATGGGACGAGCAGTACTTC	CASSQGQWDEQYF
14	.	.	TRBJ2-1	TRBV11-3	TGTGCCAGCAGCTTAGACCAGGGGAGGAATGAGCAGTTCTTC	CASSLDQGRNEQFF
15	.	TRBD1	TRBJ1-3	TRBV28	TGTGCCAGCAGTATACAGGGGAACTCTGGAAACACCATATATTTT	CASSIQGNSGNTIYF
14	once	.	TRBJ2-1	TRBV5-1	TGCGCCAGCAGCTTGGAATTGTCTGGCAATGAGCAGTTCTTC	CASSLELSGNEQFF
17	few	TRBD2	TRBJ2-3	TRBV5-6	TGTGCCAGCAGCTTCCATACTAGCGGGGGTAGCACAGATACGCAGTATTTT	CASSFHTSGGSTDTQYF
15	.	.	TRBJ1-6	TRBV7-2	TGTGCCAGCAGCTCCCGGGACGGAGGAGGGTCACCCCTCCACTTT	CASSSRDGGGSPLHF
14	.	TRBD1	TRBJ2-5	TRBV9	TGTGCCAGCACCATCGGGACAGCTCAAGAGACCCAGTACTTC	CASTIGTAQETQYF
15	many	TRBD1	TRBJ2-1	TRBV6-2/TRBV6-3	TGTGCCAGCAAGCTGAACCCGGGACAGGTAAATGAGCAGTTCTTC	CASKLNPGQVNEQFF
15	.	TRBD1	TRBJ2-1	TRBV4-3	TGCGCCAGCAGCGTACAGGGGTCCGCCTACAATGAGCAGTTCTTC	CASSVQGSAYNEQFF
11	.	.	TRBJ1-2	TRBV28	TGTGCCAGCAGGATAAACTATGGCTACACCTTC	CASRINYGYTF
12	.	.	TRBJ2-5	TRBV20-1	TGCAGTGCTAGAGACGACCGCGTGGGGCAGTACTTC	CSARDDRVGQYF
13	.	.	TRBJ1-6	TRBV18	TGTGCCAGCTCACCTCAGAGTAATTCACCCCTCCACTTT	CASSPQSNSPLHF
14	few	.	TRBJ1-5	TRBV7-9	TGTGCCAGCAGCTTGTCGGTTAGCAATCAGCCCCAGCATTTT	CASSLSVSNQPQHF
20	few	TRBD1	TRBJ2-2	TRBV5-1	TGCGCCAGCAGCTTGGATTGGGCCGGCAGGGAAGGGGGCCGCACCGGGGAGCTGTTTTTT	CASSLDWAGREGGRTGELFF
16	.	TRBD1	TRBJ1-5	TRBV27	TGTGCCAGCAGGGGGGACAGGGGGCGACCCAATCAGCCCCAGCATTTT	CASRGDRGRPNQPQHF
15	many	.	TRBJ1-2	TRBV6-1	TGTGCCAGCAGTGGGCGATGGGGAGCGGACTATGGCTACACCTTC	CASSGRWGADYGYTF
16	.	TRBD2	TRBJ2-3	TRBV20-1	TGCAGTGCTAGAGCCCTAGCGGGAGTGGTCACAGATACGCAGTATTTT	CSARALAGVVTDTQYF
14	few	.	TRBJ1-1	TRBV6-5	TGTGCCAGCAGTTCGTCGTCCGGGTACACTGAAGCTTTCTTT	CASSSSSGYTEAFF